One sample yielded the 6 T cell receptor beta chains listed below, sequenced in a study of blood T cell repertoires in COVID-19. Profiling relied on immunoSEQ multiplex PCR, and the TCRdb table lists in-frame clones only, not all of them. The sample shows 140,000 to 150,000 clones, approximately 84% of them seen only once. The sample taken for sequencing was peripheral blood. All receptors derive from a woman aged 60-75 years with acute or convalescent COVID-19.

The table lists this clone with a count of one. V and J are TRBV6-5 and TRBJ2-7; 8 bases align to TRBD1. The V gene end was trimmed by 2 bases and the J gene end by 3 bases; junction bases not matched to a gene: 3. CDR1 and CDR2 from the germline V gene are MNHEY and SVGAGI. This CDR3 is 14 amino acids long. This CDR3 reads CASSYGQGSYEQYF. Written as DNA, the CDR3 is TGTGCCAGCAGTTACGGACAGGGTAGCTACGAGCAGTACTTC.

The gene calls are TRBV5-4 and TRBJ2-2; D remains unclear. The CDR3 has 12 amino acids. Germline V gives CDR1 SGHNT, CDR2 YYREEE (reference sequence). V lost 4 bases and J lost 3, with 4 bases in between. This CDR3 reads CASSPYTGELFF. The CDR3 DNA follows: TGTGCCAGCAGCCCATACACCGGGGAGCTGTTTTTT.

The rearrangement uses TRBV19 and TRBJ1-1, with TRBD1 identical over 7 bases. The germline CDR1 and CDR2 sequences are LNHDA and SQIVND (reference sequence). J was trimmed by 10 bases and V by 4 bases; bases with no gene match: 3. CDR3 size: 11 residues. The CDR3 reads CASSNTGAAFF. CDR3 DNA sequence: TGTGCCAGTAGTAACACAGGGGCAGCTTTCTTT.

The genes are TRBV5-4 and TRBJ2-1, with TRBD2 matching over 10 bases. Germline V CDR1 and CDR2: SGHNT, YYREEE (reference sequence). CDR3 size: 14 residues. V was clipped by 6 bases and J by 1 base; unmatched bases: 1. The CDR3 protein is CASTSGSSYNEQFF. CDR3 nucleotide sequence: TGTGCCAGCACTAGCGGGAGTTCCTACAATGAGCAGTTCTTC.

The genes are TRBV28 and TRBJ1-1, with 7 bases lining up with TRBD1. The V gene end was trimmed by 0 bases and the J gene end by 5 bases; junction bases not matched to a gene: 3. CDR1 and CDR2 (germline): MDHEN, SYDVKM. This CDR3 is built from 14 residues. The CDR3 DNA reads TGTGCCAGCAGTTTATGGACAGGGAGGACTGAAGCTTTCTTT. It yields the protein CASSLWTGRTEAFF.

This chain connects TRBV9 to TRBJ1-1; D unclear. CDR1 is SGDLS, CDR2 YYNGEE, per germline. Trimming stripped 4 bases from V and 0 bases from J, with 7 bases between. There are 13 residues in the CDR3. The CDR3 DNA is TGTGCCAGCAGCCCCGGGGTGAACACTGAAGCTTTCTTT. Protein: CASSPGVNTEAFF.